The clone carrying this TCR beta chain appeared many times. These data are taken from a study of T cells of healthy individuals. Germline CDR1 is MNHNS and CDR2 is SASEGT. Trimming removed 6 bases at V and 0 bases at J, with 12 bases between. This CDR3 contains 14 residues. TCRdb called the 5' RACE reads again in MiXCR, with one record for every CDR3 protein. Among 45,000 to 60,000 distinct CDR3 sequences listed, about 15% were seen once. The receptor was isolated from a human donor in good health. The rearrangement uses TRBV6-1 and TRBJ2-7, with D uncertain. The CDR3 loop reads CASRSYSSSYEQYF. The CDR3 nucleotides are TGTGCCAGCAGATCCTATTCAAGCTCCTACGAGCAGTACTTC.